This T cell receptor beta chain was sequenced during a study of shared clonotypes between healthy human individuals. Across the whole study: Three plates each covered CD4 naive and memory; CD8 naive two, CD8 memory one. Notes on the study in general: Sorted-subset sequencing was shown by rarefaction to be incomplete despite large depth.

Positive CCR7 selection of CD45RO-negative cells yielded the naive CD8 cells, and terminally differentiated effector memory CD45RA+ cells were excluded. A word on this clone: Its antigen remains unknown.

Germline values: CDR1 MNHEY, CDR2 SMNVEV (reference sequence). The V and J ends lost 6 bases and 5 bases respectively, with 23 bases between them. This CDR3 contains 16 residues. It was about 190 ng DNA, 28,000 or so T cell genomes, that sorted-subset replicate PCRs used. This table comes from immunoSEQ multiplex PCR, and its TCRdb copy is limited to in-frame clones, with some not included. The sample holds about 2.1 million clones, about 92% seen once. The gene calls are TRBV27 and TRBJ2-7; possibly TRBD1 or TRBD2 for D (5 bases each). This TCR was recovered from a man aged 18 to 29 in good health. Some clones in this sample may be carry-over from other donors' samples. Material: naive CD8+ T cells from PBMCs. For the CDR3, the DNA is TGTGCCAGCAGCTATAGGGTGGGACGAATTGGGGACGAGCAGTACTTC. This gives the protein CASSYRVGRIGDEQYF.